These 2 T cell receptor beta chains were sequenced from one sample in a study of OX40 agonist ivuxolimab in advanced cancers. Profiled with immunoSEQ multiplex PCR; TCRdb holds only in-frame clones, not every one. The table records roughly 100,000 clones, 90% of them present only once. Sample: CD4+ or CD8+ T cells sorted from blood, taken in a trial of the OX40 agonist ivuxolimab. These TCRs come from an adult with an advanced solid tumor such as melanoma, head and neck, liver or kidney cancer.

V and J are TRBV7-2 and TRBJ1-4; a possible D gene is TRBD1 (6 bases). Germline values: CDR1 SGHTA, CDR2 FQGNSA. The CDR3 loop spans 15 amino acids. Trimming left V 2 bases short and J 6 bases short, with 13 bases between. The CDR3 region is CASSLYTGRHEKLFF. The CDR3 DNA reads TGTGCCAGCAGCTTATACACAGGGCGACATGAAAAACTGTTTTTT.

In its sample, this clone was seen once. The rearrangement joins TRBV11-2 to TRBJ2-5, with D tentatively TRBD2 (5 bases). Judging by the DNA end, TRBJ2-7 fits better; the J call may be wrong. The CDR3 totals 13 residues. Germline CDR1 is SGHAT and CDR2 is FQNNGV. The CDR3 DNA reads as TGTGCCAGCAGCTTAGCGGGGTTCTACGAGCAGTACTTC. Protein: CASSLAGFYEQYF.